There are a few counts of the clone carrying this T cell receptor (beta chain). This sample is part of a study of shared clonotypes between healthy human individuals. Data came from immunoSEQ multiplex PCR; TCRdb stores just in-frame clones and leaves some out. The repertoire holds roughly 680,000 clones, with roughly 72% as singletons. Sequences were obtained from memory CD4+ T cells sorted from blood. Stated subset: CD45RA-negative fraction. The source is a woman younger than 45 in good health.

DNA for the CDR3: TGCAGCATCGGGGCCAACGTCCTGACTTTC. Amino acid sequence: CSIGANVLTF. The chain employs TRBV20-1 and TRBJ2-6; D uncertain. CDR1 and CDR2 from the germline V gene are DFQATT and SNEGSKA (reference sequence). This CDR3 spans 10 amino acids.